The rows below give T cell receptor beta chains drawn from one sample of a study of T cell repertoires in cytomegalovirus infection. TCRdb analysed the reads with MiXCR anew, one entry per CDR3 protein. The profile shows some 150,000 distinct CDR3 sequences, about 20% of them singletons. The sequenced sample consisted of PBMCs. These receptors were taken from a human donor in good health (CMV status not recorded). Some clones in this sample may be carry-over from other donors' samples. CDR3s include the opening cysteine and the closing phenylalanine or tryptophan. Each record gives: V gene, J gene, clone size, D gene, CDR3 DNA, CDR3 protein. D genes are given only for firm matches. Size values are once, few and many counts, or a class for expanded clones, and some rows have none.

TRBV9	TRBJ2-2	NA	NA	TGTGCCAGCAGCGTAGGACTAGTGGGGAACACCGGGGAGCTGTTTTTT	CASSVGLVGNTGELFF
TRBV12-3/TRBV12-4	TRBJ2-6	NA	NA	TGTGCCAGCAGCCCTGGAGGAGGTGGGGCCAACGTCCTGACTTTC	CASSPGGGGANVLTF
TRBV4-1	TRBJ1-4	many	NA	TGCGCCAGCAGCCAACGGGACGGAAAAGATGAAAAACTGTTTTTT	CASSQRDGKDEKLFF
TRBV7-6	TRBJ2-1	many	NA	TGTGCCAGCAGCTCCTTTCCCAAGGGCTCGGTATTTGCCTACAATGAGCAGTTCTTC	CASSSFPKGSVFAYNEQFF
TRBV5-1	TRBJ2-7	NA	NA	TGCGCCAGCACCTGGCTAGGGCGGAATGAGGAGCAGTACTTC	CASTWLGRNEEQYF
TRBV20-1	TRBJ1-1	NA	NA	TGCAGTGCTAGTCTCGGTGGCGGGAAGGTGAACACTGAAGCTTTCTTT	CSASLGGGKVNTEAFF
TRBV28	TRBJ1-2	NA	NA	TGTGCCAGCAGTAGCCTTGGGGGCTACACCTTC	CASSSLGGYTF
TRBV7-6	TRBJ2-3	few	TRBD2	TGTGCCAGCAGCTCTCAAGCGGGAGTGGTAGATACGCAGTATTTT	CASSSQAGVVDTQYF
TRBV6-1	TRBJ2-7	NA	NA	TGTGCCAGCAGTTCAGGGGAAAGACCACCCTCCTACGAGCAGTACTTC	CASSSGERPPSYEQYF
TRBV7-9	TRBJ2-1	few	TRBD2	TGTGCCAGCAGCCCGACTAGCGGGACCGATCCCTACAATGAGCAGTTCTTC	CASSPTSGTDPYNEQFF
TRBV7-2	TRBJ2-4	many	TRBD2	TGTGCCAGCAGCCCTACCGGACTAGCGGGAGCTAGAGCCAAAAACATTCAGTACTTC	CASSPTGLAGARAKNIQYF
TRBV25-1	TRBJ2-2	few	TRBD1	TGTGCCAGCAGGACAGGGGGTCCCGGGGAGCTGTTTTTT	CASRTGGPGELFF
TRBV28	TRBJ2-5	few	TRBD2	TGTGCCAGCAGTTTGAGCGGGAGCGCACAAGAGACCCAGTACTTC	CASSLSGSAQETQYF
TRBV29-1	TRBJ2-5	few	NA	TGCAGCGTTCCTCGAGGCGTAGAGCTGGGGACCCAGTACTTC	CSVPRGVELGTQYF
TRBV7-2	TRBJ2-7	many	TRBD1	TGTGCCAGCAGCTTACAGGGGGTCGATTACGAGCAGTACTTC	CASSLQGVDYEQYF
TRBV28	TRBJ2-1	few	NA	TGTGCCAGCAGGTTTTTGGCAGACAAGTACAATGAGCAGTTCTTC	CASRFLADKYNEQFF
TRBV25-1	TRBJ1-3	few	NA	TGTGCCAGCTCCGGGGACGCAGGCTCTGGAAACACCATATATTTT	CASSGDAGSGNTIYF
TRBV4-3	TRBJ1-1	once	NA	TGCGCCAGCAGCCAAGAAGTACACATGAACACTGAAGCTTTCTTT	CASSQEVHMNTEAFF
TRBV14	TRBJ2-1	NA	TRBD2	TGTGCCAGCAGCCTCCCCCGGGCGGGGGGGATCGCTAATGAGCAGCTCTTC	CASSLPRAGGIANEQLF
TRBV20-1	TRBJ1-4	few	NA	TGCAGTGCTCCTCCCCATGGGACAACTAATGAAAAACTGTTTTTT	CSAPPHGTTNEKLFF
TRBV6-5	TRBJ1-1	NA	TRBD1	TGTGCCAGCAGTGAGGGACAGGATGGGAACACTGAAGCTTTCTTT	CASSEGQDGNTEAFF
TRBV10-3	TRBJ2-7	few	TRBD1	TGTGCCATCAGTGAGTCGCCCCTAGTGGACAGGGGCCCCTACGAGCAGTACTTC	CAISESPLVDRGPYEQYF
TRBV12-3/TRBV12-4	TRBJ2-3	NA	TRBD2	TGTGCCAGCACCGTACTAGCGTCGGGGACAGATACGCAGTATTTT	CASTVLASGTDTQYF
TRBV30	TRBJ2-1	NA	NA	TGTGCCTGGTCGGGTTCCTACAATGAGCAGTTCTTC	CAWSGSYNEQFF
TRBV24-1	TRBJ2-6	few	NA	TGTGCCACCAGTGATTTTATGTTCCTCTCTGGGGCCAACGTCCTGACTTTC	CATSDFMFLSGANVLTF
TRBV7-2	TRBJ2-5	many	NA	TGTGCCAGCAGCTTTCGCTCCTCGCAGACCCAGTACTTC	CASSFRSSQTQYF
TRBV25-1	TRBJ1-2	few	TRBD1	TGTGCCAGCAGTGGGACAGGGCGGAATGGCTACACCTTC	CASSGTGRNGYTF
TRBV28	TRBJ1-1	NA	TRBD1	TGTGCCAGCAGCCCTAGGGGACAGGGGGCAACTGAAGCTTTCTTT	CASSPRGQGATEAFF
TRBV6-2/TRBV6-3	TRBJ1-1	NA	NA	TGTGCCAGCAGTTATACGGACGACACTGAAGCTTTCTTT	CASSYTDDTEAFF
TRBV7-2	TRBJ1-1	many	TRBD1	TGTGCCAGCGGACAGGGATTGAACACTGAAGCTTTCTTT	CASGQGLNTEAFF
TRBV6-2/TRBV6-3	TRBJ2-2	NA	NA	TGTGCCAGCAGTTATATGGGCGGCACCGGGGAGCTGTTTTTT	CASSYMGGTGELFF
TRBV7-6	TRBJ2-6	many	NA	TGTGCCAGCAGCTCGGGTTCTGGGGCCAACGTCCTGACTTTC	CASSSGSGANVLTF
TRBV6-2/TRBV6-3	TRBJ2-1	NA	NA	TGTGCCAGCAGTTACGGGGCGGGGAGCTCCTACAATGAGCAGTTCTTC	CASSYGAGSSYNEQFF
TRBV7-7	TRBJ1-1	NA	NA	TGTGCTAGCAGCTTAGTAGGGCGTCTTGAGAACACTGGAGCTTTCTTT	CASSLVGRLENTGAFF
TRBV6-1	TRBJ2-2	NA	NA	TGTGCCGGCTCGGCCAAGACGAACACCGGGGAGCTGTTTTTT	CAGSAKTNTGELFF
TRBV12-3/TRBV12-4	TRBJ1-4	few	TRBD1	TGTGCCAGCAGCACCAGGGGGGAGGGGCTAACTAATGAAAAACTGTTTTTT	CASSTRGEGLTNEKLFF
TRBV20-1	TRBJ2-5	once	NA	TGCAGTGCTAGAGATTCTTACCGACAAGAGACCCAGTACTTC	CSARDSYRQETQYF
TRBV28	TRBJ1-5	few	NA	TGTGCCAGCAGTTTGGGCGACAGAATTAATAGCAATCAGCCCCAGCATTTT	CASSLGDRINSNQPQHF
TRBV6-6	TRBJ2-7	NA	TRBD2	TGTGCCAGCAGGCCAACCGGGACTAGCGTGTACCAGCAGTACTTC	CASRPTGTSVYQQYF
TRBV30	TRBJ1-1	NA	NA	TGTGCCTGGAGTGAGGGCAGGAACACTGAAGCTTTCTTT	CAWSEGRNTEAFF
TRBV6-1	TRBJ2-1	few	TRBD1	TGTGCCAGCAGTAAGGACAGGGGGCTCAATGAGCAGTTCTTC	CASSKDRGLNEQFF
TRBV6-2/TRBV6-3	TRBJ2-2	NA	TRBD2	TGTGCCAGCAGTTACCCGACTAGCGGGAACCCCACCGGGGAGCTGTTTTTT	CASSYPTSGNPTGELFF
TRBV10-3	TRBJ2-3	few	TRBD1	TGTGCCATCACCGACGGACAGGGCATTAACACAGATACGCAGTATTTT	CAITDGQGINTDTQYF
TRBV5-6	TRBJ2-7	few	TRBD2	TGTGCCAGCAGCTACGGATGGACTAGCGGGAGGGCCGAGCAGTACTTC	CASSYGWTSGRAEQYF
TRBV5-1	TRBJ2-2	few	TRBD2	TGCGCCAGCAGCTTGCCGAGCGGGGGGCTGGCCGGGGAGCTGTTTTTT	CASSLPSGGLAGELFF
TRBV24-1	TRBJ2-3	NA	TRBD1	TGTGCCACCACTGATGGACAGGGCACAGATACGCAGTATTTT	CATTDGQGTDTQYF
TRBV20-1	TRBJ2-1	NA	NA	TGCAGTGCTAGAGATTGGCGGAGGGGCAATGAGCAGTTCTTC	CSARDWRRGNEQFF
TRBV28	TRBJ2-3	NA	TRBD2	TGTGCCAGCAGTTTATCCCTAGCGGGAGGGCTAAATACGCAGTATTTT	CASSLSLAGGLNTQYF
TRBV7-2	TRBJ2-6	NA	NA	TGTGCCAGCAGCTCGCAGGGGTCCGGTTTTCGCTCTGGGGCCAACGTCCTGACTTTC	CASSSQGSGFRSGANVLTF
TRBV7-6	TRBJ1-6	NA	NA	TGTGCCAGCAGCCCGGGACAACCGGGGAATTCACCCCTCCACTTT	CASSPGQPGNSPLHF
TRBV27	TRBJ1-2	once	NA	TGTGCCAGCAGTCCGATCGACGGCTATGGCTACACCTTC	CASSPIDGYGYTF
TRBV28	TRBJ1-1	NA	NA	TGTGCCAGCAACCTATCCCGGCGGATCAGGAACACTGAAGCTTTCTTT	CASNLSRRIRNTEAFF
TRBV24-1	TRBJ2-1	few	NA	TGTGCCACCAGTGAGGCCGTAATCAATGAGCAGTTCTTC	CATSEAVINEQFF
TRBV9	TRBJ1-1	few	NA	TGTGCCAGCAGCGTAGGAGGGACTATACAATACACTGAAGCTTTCTTT	CASSVGGTIQYTEAFF
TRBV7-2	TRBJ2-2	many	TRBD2	TGTGCCAGCAGCTCAGCGGGAGCCCCGGTCGGCGGGGAGCTGTTTTTT	CASSSAGAPVGGELFF
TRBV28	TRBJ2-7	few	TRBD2	TGTGCCAGCAGGGGGGGAGGGTCCGAGCAGTACTTC	CASRGGGSEQYF
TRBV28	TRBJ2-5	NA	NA	TGTGCCAGCAGCCGGACGGGCAGGGGCGGATGGGAGACCCAGTACTTC	CASSRTGRGGWETQYF
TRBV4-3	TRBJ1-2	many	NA	TGCGCCAGCAGCCAAGAAGGAATTTTGGACTATGGCTACACCTTC	CASSQEGILDYGYTF